The rows below give T cell receptor beta chains drawn from one sample of a study of OX40 agonist ivuxolimab in advanced cancers. Measured with immunoSEQ multiplex PCR; TCRdb has only the in-frame clones, and not every one. The sample yields roughly 66,000 clones, about four fifths seen once. This specimen consisted of CD4+ or CD8+ T cells sorted from blood, obtained in a trial of the OX40 agonist ivuxolimab. The receptors come from an adult with an advanced solid tumor such as melanoma, head and neck, liver or kidney cancer. The conserved cysteine and the conserved F or W are not part of the CDR3 here. Size tells how often a clone was seen (once, few, many) or the class of an expanded clone, and some rows leave it out.

.,TRBJ2-1,TRBV5-1,ASSLQGISRGSYNEQF
.,TRBJ2-1,TRBV15,ATSSSTSPYNEQF
few,TRBJ1-2,TRBV5-5,ASSLAGTLGGYT
.,TRBJ2-4,TRBV30,AWSGAGEAKNIQY
.,TRBJ1-5,TRBV7-8,ASSRGVRGDQPQH
.,TRBJ2-2,TRBV10-1,ASSESAGTGELF
.,TRBJ2-5,TRBV5-1,ASSLDPGTSAQTQY
.,TRBJ1-2,TRBV15,ATSRNRGAANYGYT
.,TRBJ2-7,TRBV11-2,ASSLGAGGYEQY
.,TRBJ2-3,TRBV5-1,ASSLMGGPGDTQY
.,TRBJ2-7,TRBV5-8,ASSLDVGRGYEQY
.,TRBJ1-4,TRBV5-8,ASSPGEYLGRGEKLF
.,TRBJ2-7,TRBV19,ASSPTPGTPNYEQY
.,TRBJ2-7,TRBV5-1,ASSLGYEQY
.,TRBJ2-3,TRBV5-1,ASSLNKGTDTQY
.,TRBJ1-1,TRBV11-1,ASSLEQGNTEAF
.,TRBJ2-1,TRBV5-1,ASSLEGGNEQF
.,TRBJ1-2,TRBV6-1,ASRGLSGTRDGYT
few,TRBJ2-7,TRBV14,ASSLTPGLGNEQY
.,TRBJ1-4,TRBV19,ASNQMGGDEKLF
.,TRBJ2-5,TRBV10-2,ASSESQGPETQY
.,TRBJ1-5,TRBV5-1,ASSLDRGDGQPQH
.,TRBJ2-5,TRBV4-1,ASSHVAVQETQY
.,TRBJ2-3,TRBV5-1,ASTLQGRSRE
.,TRBJ2-1,TRBV30,AWQGIGYNEQF
once,TRBJ1-2,TRBV29-1,SVENGARGT
.,TRBJ1-5,TRBV2,ASSEGGQLNQPQH
.,TRBJ1-1,TRBV30,AWSVRGSGGAF
once,TRBJ1-1,TRBV7-8,ASSGDRTTEAF
once,TRBJ2-5,TRBV7-3,ASSLARFLGQETQY
.,TRBJ1-2,TRBV5-1,ASSDQGNGYT
.,TRBJ2-1,TRBV6-1,ASIRSSGGNEQF
.,TRBJ2-1,TRBV5-1,ASSLVLAGSNEQF
.,TRBJ2-7,TRBV18,ASSPSGQGLHEQY
.,TRBJ1-2,TRBV4-3,ASSQDYYSSGGNYGYT
once,TRBJ2-7,TRBV7-8,ASSNPLTGTSGPYEQY
.,TRBJ2-3,TRBV7-3,ASSPAGTTDTQY
.,TRBJ2-5,TRBV19,ASSIVSGGNGIQY
.,TRBJ1-1,TRBV2,ASSLTQNAEAF
.,TRBJ1-1,TRBV7-2,ASSLGRNTEAF
.,TRBJ2-3,TRBV7-2,ASSLRGPSTDTQY
.,TRBJ1-4,TRBV5-6,ASSLTRDYREKLF
few,TRBJ2-1,TRBV28,ASSSLGGTNYNEQF
.,TRBJ1-5,TRBV28,ASSLNSDQPQH
.,TRBJ2-6,TRBV2,ASRFDSGANVLT
.,TRBJ2-1,TRBV4-2,ASSQDGTSPNNEQF
.,TRBJ1-5,TRBV18,ASSPPEMNQPQH
.,TRBJ2-2,TRBV28,ASREPAGGELF
.,TRBJ2-5,TRBV12-1,ASSSVGSQETQY
.,TRBJ1-2,TRBV4-1,ASSQEGQGDGYT
.,TRBJ2-2,TRBV11-3,ASSSLGGQLF